Listed below are T cell receptor beta chains from one sample, sequenced in a study of blood T cell repertoires in COVID-19. The repertoire was sequenced with immunoSEQ multiplex PCR; TCRdb's copy has only in-frame clones and lacks some. The sample includes 95,000 to 150,000 clones, more than 70% seen only once; the top ten take over 4.5%. The material sequenced was peripheral blood. Receptors were obtained from a human donor in a cohort sampled during active COVID-19. The CDR3 runs from the conserved cysteine through the conserved F or W. The D gene is left open where the match is weak. Rows may omit the clone size; those that give it use once, few, many or a size class.

V gene	clone size	J gene	D gene	CDR3 DNA	CDR3 protein
TRBV12-3/TRBV12-4	NA	TRBJ1-5	TRBD1	TGTGCCAGCAGTACCGACAGGGATCAGCCCCAGCATTTT	CASSTDRDQPQHF
TRBV7-7	NA	TRBJ2-1	NA	TGTGCTAGCAGCTTTAGCGGAGCGGACTACAATGAGCAGTTCTTC	CASSFSGADYNEQFF
TRBV19	NA	TRBJ1-2	NA	TGTGCCAGTAGTACCCGGACAGCTAACTATGGCTACACCTTC	CASSTRTANYGYTF
TRBV20-1	NA	TRBJ2-1	NA	TGCAGTGCTAGTCTCAGAAGTACCTACAATGAGCAGTTCTTC	CSASLRSTYNEQFF
TRBV11-2	NA	TRBJ2-7	TRBD2	TGTGCCAGCAGCTTAAGACTAGCGGGAGGTAACTCCTACGAGCAGTACTTC	CASSLRLAGGNSYEQYF
TRBV6-4	once	TRBJ2-1	NA	TGTGCCAGCAGCCAATATGTAGACACCTACAATGAGCAGTTCTTC	CASSQYVDTYNEQFF
TRBV29-1	NA	TRBJ1-5	TRBD1	TGCAGCGCCAGGACAGGGGGTTCAGGGCAGCCCCAGCATTTT	CSARTGGSGQPQHF
TRBV7-2	NA	TRBJ2-7	TRBD2	TGTGCCAGCAGCTTGGCTTCGGCGGGAGAAATCGAGCAGTACTTC	CASSLASAGEIEQYF
TRBV6-5	NA	TRBJ2-4	TRBD2	TGTGCCAGCAGTTACGGGACTAGCGGGACGGGCATTCAGTACTTC	CASSYGTSGTGIQYF
TRBV3-1/TRBV3-2	NA	TRBJ2-5	NA	TGTGCCAGCAGCGGGGGGACAGCAGATACACAAGAGACCCAGTACTTC	CASSGGTADTQETQYF
TRBV7-7	NA	TRBJ1-1	TRBD1	TGTGCTAGCAGCGAACCGGGACAGGGGCTCAACACTGAAGCTTTCTTT	CASSEPGQGLNTEAFF
TRBV12-3/TRBV12-4	NA	TRBJ2-2	NA	TGTGCCAGCACCCCTTCAGAGGAGCTGTTTTTT	CASTPSEELFF
TRBV7-3	NA	TRBJ1-2	NA	TGTGCCAGCAGCTTAAATGGCCCCCCTTTTTCCTATGGCTACACCTTC	CASSLNGPPFSYGYTF
TRBV19	NA	TRBJ1-6	NA	TGTGCCAGGGTACCATGGGCGTCCTCCTATAATTCACCCCTCCACTTT	CARVPWASSYNSPLHF
TRBV7-2	NA	TRBJ2-2	TRBD2	TGTGCCAGCAGCCGGCTAGCGGGAGGGCCCTCCGGGGAGCTGTTTTTT	CASSRLAGGPSGELFF
TRBV9	once	TRBJ1-2	NA	TGTGCCAGCAGCGTAGGGGACACCAATCCCTATGGCTACACCTTC	CASSVGDTNPYGYTF
TRBV18	NA	TRBJ2-1	TRBD2	TGTGCCAGCTCGCCCACAGGGACTAGCGCCAACAATGAGCAGTTCTTC	CASSPTGTSANNEQFF
TRBV29-1	NA	TRBJ1-4	NA	TGCAGCGTACAGAACGGGGGGCTGGGTGAAAAACTGTTTTTT	CSVQNGGLGEKLFF
TRBV11-2	NA	TRBJ1-2	NA	TGTGCCAGCAGCGATACACTTACTAACGGCTACACCTTC	CASSDTLTNGYTF
TRBV5-1	NA	TRBJ2-5	TRBD2	TGCGCCAGCAGCTTTGGTAGCGGGGGTTTCCAAGAGACCCAGTACTTC	CASSFGSGGFQETQYF
TRBV2	NA	TRBJ1-2	TRBD1	TGTGCCAGCAGTGAAGGGACAGGGGGCGCGAGGGGCTACACCTTC	CASSEGTGGARGYTF
TRBV19	NA	TRBJ1-2	TRBD1	TGTGCCAGTAGCCTGGACAGGGTCTCGGGCTACACCTTC	CASSLDRVSGYTF
TRBV5-1	NA	TRBJ2-1	TRBD1	TGCGCCAGCAGCCCCTATGGGAAAGACAGGGGGCGAAGAAATGAGCAGTTCTTC	CASSPYGKDRGRRNEQFF
TRBV18	NA	TRBJ1-2	NA	TGTGCCAGCTCACCAATTTACCCCAGGGGCCCCCAAGCTAACTATGGCTACACCTTC	CASSPIYPRGPQANYGYTF
TRBV21-1	NA	TRBJ1-3	NA	TGTGCCAGCAGCAACCCGACAGGACCTAAAAACACCATATATTTT	CASSNPTGPKNTIYF
TRBV6-1	NA	TRBJ1-4	TRBD1	TGTGCCAGCAGTGTGACAGGGGGCAGATCTAATGAAAAACTGTTTTTT	CASSVTGGRSNEKLFF
TRBV5-4	NA	TRBJ1-1	TRBD1	TGTGCCAGCAGCTTGGGGATGGACAGGGGGGACACTGAAGCTTTCTTT	CASSLGMDRGDTEAFF
TRBV6-5	NA	TRBJ1-2	NA	TGTGCCAGCAGTTATGGGCAGGACTATGGCTACACCTTC	CASSYGQDYGYTF
TRBV9	NA	TRBJ1-5	NA	TGTGCCAGCAGCGGAGGACAGCAGCGTCAGCCCCAGCATTTT	CASSGGQQRQPQHF
TRBV7-7	NA	TRBJ1-3	NA	TGTGCCAGCAGCTTACATGAGACAAAGAGCTCTGGAAACACCATATATTTT	CASSLHETKSSGNTIYF
TRBV11-2	NA	TRBJ1-4	NA	TGTGCCAGCAGCTCTCGGACGGGAAATGAAAAACTGTTTTTT	CASSSRTGNEKLFF
TRBV10-1	NA	TRBJ2-1	TRBD2	TGCGCCAGCAGTGAAAGTCTACTAGCGGGAGTATCCGATGAGCAGTTCTTC	CASSESLLAGVSDEQFF
TRBV28	NA	TRBJ1-2	NA	TGTGCCAGCAGTACTTTCGGGGGTCCCTCTAACTATGGCTACACCTTC	CASSTFGGPSNYGYTF
TRBV29-1	NA	TRBJ1-2	TRBD1	TGCAGCGTTGCAAGACAGGGTAACTATGGCTACACCTTC	CSVARQGNYGYTF
TRBV9	once	TRBJ2-1	TRBD2	TGTGCCACAAAACCGGGACTAGCGGGAGATGAGCAGTTCTTC	CATKPGLAGDEQFF
TRBV12-3/TRBV12-4	few	TRBJ2-7	NA	TGTGCCAGCAGTTTAAGACACTACGAGCAGTACTTC	CASSLRHYEQYF
TRBV6-4	NA	TRBJ1-6	TRBD1	TGTGCCAGCTCCCTTGGGACAGGGGTTTCACCCCTCCACTTT	CASSLGTGVSPLHF
TRBV3-1/TRBV3-2	NA	TRBJ2-2	NA	TGTGCCAGCAGCCGTCGAGCCGGGGAGCTGTTTTTT	CASSRRAGELFF
TRBV4-1	few	TRBJ2-7	NA	TGCGCCAGCAGCCTCAATCCCACTTCACCCTACGAGCAGTACTTC	CASSLNPTSPYEQYF
TRBV30	NA	TRBJ2-3	NA	TGTGCTCTGGGGACATACGGGGGGAGTGGAGATACGCAGTATTTT	CALGTYGGSGDTQYF
TRBV24-1	NA	TRBJ2-5	NA	TGTGCCACCAACTCGGCAGGGATAGAGACCCAGTACTTC	CATNSAGIETQYF
TRBV21-1	NA	TRBJ2-3	NA	TGTGCCAGCAGCGCGCCTCCGGGTGCGACTACAGATACGCAGTATTTT	CASSAPPGATTDTQYF
TRBV2	NA	TRBJ2-1	NA	TGTGCCAGCAGGCAGGATCAGAACAATGAGCAGTTCTTC	CASRQDQNNEQFF
TRBV7-2	few	TRBJ2-7	TRBD1	TGTGCCAGCAGCTTAGTACCAAGTCCGACAGGGGCCGAGCAGTACTTC	CASSLVPSPTGAEQYF
TRBV7-2	NA	TRBJ1-3	NA	TGTGCCAGCAGCATAGATCGGAGTTCTGGAAACACCATATATTTT	CASSIDRSSGNTIYF
TRBV25-1	NA	TRBJ1-2	TRBD1	TGTGCCAGCAAAAGGGGCAGGGGGAACTATGGCTACACCTTC	CASKRGRGNYGYTF
TRBV5-1	NA	TRBJ2-1	TRBD2	TGCGCCAGCAGCCTCCTAGCGGGGGCCTACAATGAGCAGTTCTTC	CASSLLAGAYNEQFF
TRBV6-6	NA	TRBJ2-1	NA	TGTGCCAGCAGTTACTCGAGACAGGCAAGGGAGCAGTTCTTC	CASSYSRQAREQFF
TRBV20-1	NA	TRBJ2-1	TRBD2	TGCAGTGCTAGTGGCGGGAGTAGGAACAATGAGCAGTTCTTC	CSASGGSRNNEQFF
TRBV28	few	TRBJ1-4	TRBD1	TGTGCCAGCAGAGGAGGGGGCGCCTCGGAAAAACTGTTTTTT	CASRGGGASEKLFF
TRBV5-1	NA	TRBJ2-5	TRBD2	TGCGCCAGCGGGACTAGCGGGAGTTGGGAGACCCAGTACTTC	CASGTSGSWETQYF
TRBV3-1/TRBV3-2	NA	TRBJ1-1	TRBD1	TGTGCCAGCAGCCCTACTGCAGGGGGAACTGAAGCTTTCTTT	CASSPTAGGTEAFF
TRBV11-3	few	TRBJ2-1	TRBD2	TGTGCCAGCAGCTTAGTACTAGCGGGAAACAATGAGCAGTTCTTC	CASSLVLAGNNEQFF
TRBV4-2	NA	TRBJ2-1	TRBD2	TGTGCCAGCAGCCAAGTTTCAAGGCTAGCGGGAGAATCGAATGAGCAGTTCTTC	CASSQVSRLAGESNEQFF